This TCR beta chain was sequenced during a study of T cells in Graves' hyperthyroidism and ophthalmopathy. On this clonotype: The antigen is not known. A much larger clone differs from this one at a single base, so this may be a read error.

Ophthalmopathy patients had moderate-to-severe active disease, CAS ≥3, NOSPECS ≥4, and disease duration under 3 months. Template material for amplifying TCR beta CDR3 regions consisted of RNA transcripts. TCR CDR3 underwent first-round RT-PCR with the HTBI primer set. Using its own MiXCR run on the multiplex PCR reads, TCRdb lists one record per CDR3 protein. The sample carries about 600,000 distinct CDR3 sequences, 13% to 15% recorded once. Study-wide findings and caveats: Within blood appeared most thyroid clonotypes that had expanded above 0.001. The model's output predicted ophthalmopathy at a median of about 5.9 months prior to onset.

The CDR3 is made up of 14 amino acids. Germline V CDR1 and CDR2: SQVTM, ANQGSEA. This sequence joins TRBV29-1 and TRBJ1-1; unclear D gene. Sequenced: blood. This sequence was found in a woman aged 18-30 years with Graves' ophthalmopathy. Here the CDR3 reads CSVARHLGNTGAFF. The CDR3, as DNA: TGCAGCGTTGCGAGACACCTAGGGAACACTGGAGCTTTCTTT.